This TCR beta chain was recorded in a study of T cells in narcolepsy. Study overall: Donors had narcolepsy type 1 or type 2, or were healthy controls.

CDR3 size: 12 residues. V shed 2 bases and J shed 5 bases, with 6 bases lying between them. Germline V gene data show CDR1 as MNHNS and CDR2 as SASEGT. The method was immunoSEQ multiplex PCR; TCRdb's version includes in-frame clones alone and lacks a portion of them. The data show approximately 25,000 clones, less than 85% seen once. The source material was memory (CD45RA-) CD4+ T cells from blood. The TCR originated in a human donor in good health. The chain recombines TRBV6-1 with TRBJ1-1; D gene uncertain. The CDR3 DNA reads TGTGCCAGCAGTGAAACGGCGACTGAAGCTTTCTTT. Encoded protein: CASSETATEAFF.